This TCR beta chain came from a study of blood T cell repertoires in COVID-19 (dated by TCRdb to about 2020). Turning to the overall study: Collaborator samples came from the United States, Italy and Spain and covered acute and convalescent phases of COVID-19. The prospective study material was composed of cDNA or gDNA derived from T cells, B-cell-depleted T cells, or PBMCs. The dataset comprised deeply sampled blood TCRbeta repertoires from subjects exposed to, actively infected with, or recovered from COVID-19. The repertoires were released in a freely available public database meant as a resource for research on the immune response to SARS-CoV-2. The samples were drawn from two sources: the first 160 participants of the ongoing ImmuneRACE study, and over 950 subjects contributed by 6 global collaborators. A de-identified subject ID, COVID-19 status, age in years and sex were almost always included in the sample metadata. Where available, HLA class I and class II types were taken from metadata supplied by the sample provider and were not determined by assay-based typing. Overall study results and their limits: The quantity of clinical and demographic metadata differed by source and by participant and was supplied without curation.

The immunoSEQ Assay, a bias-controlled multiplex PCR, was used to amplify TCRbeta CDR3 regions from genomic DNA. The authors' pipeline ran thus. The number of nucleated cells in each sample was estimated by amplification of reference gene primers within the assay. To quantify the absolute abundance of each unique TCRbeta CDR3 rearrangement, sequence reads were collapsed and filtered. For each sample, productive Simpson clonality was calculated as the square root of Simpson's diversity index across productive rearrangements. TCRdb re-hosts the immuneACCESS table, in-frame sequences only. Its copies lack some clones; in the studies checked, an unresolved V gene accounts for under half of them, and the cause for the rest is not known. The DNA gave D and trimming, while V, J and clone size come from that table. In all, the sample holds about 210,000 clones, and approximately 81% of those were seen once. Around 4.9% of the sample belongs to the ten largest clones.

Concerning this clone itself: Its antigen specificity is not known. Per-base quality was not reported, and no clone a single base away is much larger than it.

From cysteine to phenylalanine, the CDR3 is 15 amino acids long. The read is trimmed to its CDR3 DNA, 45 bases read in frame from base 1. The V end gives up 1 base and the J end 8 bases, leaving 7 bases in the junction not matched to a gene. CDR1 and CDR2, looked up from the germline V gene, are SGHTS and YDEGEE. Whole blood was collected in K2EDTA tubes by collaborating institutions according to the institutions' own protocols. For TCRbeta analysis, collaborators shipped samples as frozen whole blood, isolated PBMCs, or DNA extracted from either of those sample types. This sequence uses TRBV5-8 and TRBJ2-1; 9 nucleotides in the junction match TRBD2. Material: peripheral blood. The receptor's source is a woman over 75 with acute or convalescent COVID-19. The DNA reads TGTGCCAGCAGCTTGTTGGCGGGGGGGGGCCATGAGCAGTTCTTC. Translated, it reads CASSLLAGGGHEQFF.